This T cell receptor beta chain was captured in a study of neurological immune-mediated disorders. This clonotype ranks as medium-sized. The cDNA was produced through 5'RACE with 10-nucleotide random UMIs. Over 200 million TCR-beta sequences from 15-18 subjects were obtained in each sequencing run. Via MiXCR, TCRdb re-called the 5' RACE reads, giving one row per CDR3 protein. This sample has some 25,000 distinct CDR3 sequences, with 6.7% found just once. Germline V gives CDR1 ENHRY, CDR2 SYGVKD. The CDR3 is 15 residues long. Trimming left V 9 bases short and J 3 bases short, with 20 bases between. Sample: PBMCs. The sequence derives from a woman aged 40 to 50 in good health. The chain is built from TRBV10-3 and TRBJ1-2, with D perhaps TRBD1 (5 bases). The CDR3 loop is CAISGVRSADYGYTF. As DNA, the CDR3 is TGTGCCATATCGGGGGTTCGATCGGCTGACTATGGCTACACCTTC.